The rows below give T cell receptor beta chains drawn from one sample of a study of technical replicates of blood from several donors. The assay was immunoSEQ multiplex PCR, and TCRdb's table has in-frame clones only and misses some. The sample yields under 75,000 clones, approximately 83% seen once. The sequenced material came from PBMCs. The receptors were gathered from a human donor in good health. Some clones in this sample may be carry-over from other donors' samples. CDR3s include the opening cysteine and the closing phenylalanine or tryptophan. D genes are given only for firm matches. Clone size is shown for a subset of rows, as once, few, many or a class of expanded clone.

CDR3: CASSARGLTEAFF; DNA: TGTGCCAGCAGCGCCAGGGGGCTGACTGAAGCTTTCTTT; V: TRBV7-3; size: NA; J: TRBJ1-1; D: TRBD1
CDR3: CASSTGVLAFF; DNA: TGTGCCAGCTCAACAGGGGTACTCGCTTTCTTT; V: TRBV18; size: few; J: TRBJ1-1; D: TRBD1
CDR3: CASSVRLNHTDTQYF; DNA: TGTGCCAGCAGTGTAAGACTTAACCACACAGATACGCAGTATTTT; V: TRBV6-5; size: NA; J: TRBJ2-3; D: NA
CDR3: CASSLGGSSSYEQYF; DNA: TGTGCCAGCAGCTTGGGGGGCAGTAGCTCCTACGAGCAGTACTTC; V: TRBV5-4; size: NA; J: TRBJ2-7; D: NA
CDR3: CASSIAGDHEQYF; DNA: TGTGCCAGCAGTATAGCGGGAGACCACGAGCAGTACTTC; V: TRBV21-1; size: NA; J: TRBJ2-7; D: NA
CDR3: CASSGGTSGPQETQYF; DNA: TGTGCCAGCAGCGGGGGGACTAGCGGACCCCAAGAGACCCAGTACTTC; V: TRBV7-8; size: few; J: TRBJ2-5; D: TRBD2
CDR3: CASSLLGQYYEQYF; DNA: TGTGCCAGCAGCTTGCTGGGACAGTACTACGAGCAGTACTTC; V: TRBV5-6; size: NA; J: TRBJ2-7; D: TRBD1
CDR3: CASSLGRVAEAFF; DNA: TGTGCCAGCAGCTTAGGCAGGGTCGCTGAAGCTTTCTTT; V: TRBV7-2; size: NA; J: TRBJ1-1; D: NA
CDR3: CASSLARGPAFRNEQFF; DNA: TGTGCCAGCAGCTTGGCCAGGGGACCGGCCTTCCGAAATGAGCAGTTCTTC; V: TRBV5-8; size: NA; J: TRBJ2-1; D: NA
CDR3: CASRNGEGSNEKLFF; DNA: TGTGCCAGCAGGAACGGGGAGGGTTCTAATGAAAAACTGTTTTTT; V: TRBV6-5; size: NA; J: TRBJ1-4; D: NA
CDR3: CASSIAYPGGAAGELFF; DNA: TGTGCCAGCAGCATCGCCTACCCGGGGGGCGCCGCCGGGGAGCTGTTTTTT; V: TRBV7-9; size: NA; J: TRBJ2-2; D: NA
CDR3: CASSDRWNTEAFF; DNA: TGTGCCAGCAGCGACAGATGGAACACTGAAGCTTTCTTT; V: TRBV13; size: NA; J: TRBJ1-1; D: NA
CDR3: CASSEGQGYEQYF; DNA: TGTGCCAGCAGCGAGGGACAGGGCTACGAGCAGTACTTC; V: TRBV11-3; size: NA; J: TRBJ2-7; D: TRBD1
CDR3: CASSDSIGGVGNTIYF; DNA: TGTGCCAGCAGTGACAGCATAGGGGGGGTTGGAAACACCATATATTTT; V: TRBV25-1; size: NA; J: TRBJ1-3; D: NA
CDR3: CASSFGTGGRYNSPLHF; DNA: TGTGCCAGCAGCTTCGGGACAGGGGGCAGGTATAATTCACCCCTCCACTTT; V: TRBV5-6; size: NA; J: TRBJ1-6; D: TRBD1
CDR3: CASSPDSTRGRVFF; DNA: TGTGCCAGCAGTCCGGACAGCACTCGCGGGAGGGTGTTTTTT; V: TRBV6-5; size: NA; J: TRBJ2-2; D: TRBD2
CDR3: CASSFVGGAGANVLTF; DNA: TGTGCCAGCAGTTTTGTTGGGGGCGCTGGGGCCAACGTCCTGACTTTC; V: TRBV7-3; size: NA; J: TRBJ2-6; D: NA
CDR3: CSVGTGEWALHF; DNA: TGCAGCGTCGGGACGGGGGAATGGGCCCTCCACTTT; V: TRBV29-1; size: NA; J: TRBJ1-6; D: NA
CDR3: CASSQQTGDLPHGYTF; DNA: TGCGCCAGCAGTCAACAAACGGGTGACCTACCACATGGCTACACCTTC; V: TRBV23-1; size: NA; J: TRBJ1-2; D: NA
CDR3: CSVREGNEQYF; DNA: TGCAGCGTGAGGGAGGGGAACGAGCAGTACTTC; V: TRBV29-1; size: NA; J: TRBJ2-7; D: TRBD2
CDR3: CASNSRLAWDTQYF; DNA: TGTGCCAGTAATTCCCGCCTAGCGTGGGATACGCAGTATTTT; V: TRBV27; size: few; J: TRBJ2-3; D: NA
CDR3: CASSQDLASSTDTQYF; DNA: TGCGCCAGCAGCCAAGATCTAGCTTCTAGCACAGATACGCAGTATTTT; V: TRBV4-1; size: NA; J: TRBJ2-3; D: NA
CDR3: CAISVGGLGQPQHF; DNA: TGTGCCATCAGTGTGGGGGGGCTGGGTCAGCCCCAGCATTTT; V: TRBV10-3; size: NA; J: TRBJ1-5; D: NA
CDR3: CASSPRLGTENTGELFF; DNA: TGTGCCAGCAGCCCGAGGCTAGGGACAGAGAACACCGGGGAGCTGTTTTTT; V: TRBV11-2; size: NA; J: TRBJ2-2; D: TRBD1
CDR3: CASSDEGSYNEQFF; DNA: TGTGCCAGCAGTGATGAGGGTTCCTACAATGAGCAGTTCTTC; V: TRBV6-4; size: NA; J: TRBJ2-1; D: NA
CDR3: CASSVRDRGFSNQPQHF; DNA: TGTGCCAGTAGTGTCCGGGACAGGGGTTTTAGCAATCAGCCCCAGCATTTT; V: TRBV19; size: few; J: TRBJ1-5; D: TRBD1
CDR3: CASSSGQTQRSEAFF; DNA: TGTGCCAGCAGCTCTGGACAGACTCAACGGTCTGAAGCTTTCTTT; V: TRBV11-2; size: once; J: TRBJ1-1; D: NA